Listed below are T cell receptor beta chains from one sample, sequenced in a study of CD8 T cells in ankylosing spondylitis. Using its own MiXCR run on the 5' RACE reads, TCRdb lists one record per CDR3 protein. This sample has some 140,000 distinct CDR3 sequences, with around 7.9% found just once. Material: blood, either unsorted or a sorted T cell fraction (not recorded which). The receptors here all came from a female donor with ankylosing spondylitis or in good health (not recorded which). CDR3s include the opening cysteine and the closing phenylalanine or tryptophan. Each record gives: CDR3 protein, D gene, V gene, J gene. D genes are given only for firm matches.

CASSLTAGRDTQYF,.,TRBV12-3/TRBV12-4,TRBJ2-3
CASSSDRRTQYF,.,TRBV5-1,TRBJ2-3
CASSFYRNLNTEAFF,.,TRBV5-1,TRBJ1-1
CSVDQNREISYNEQFF,.,TRBV29-1,TRBJ2-1
CASSLDRVVTDTQYF,.,TRBV5-6,TRBJ2-3
CASREGGSGYTF,.,TRBV6-2/TRBV6-3,TRBJ1-2
CASSRTGGRWDTEAFF,TRBD1,TRBV5-1,TRBJ1-1
CASSSVLPWSGDTIYF,.,TRBV7-2,TRBJ1-3
CASSPNEGGNTGELFF,.,TRBV11-2,TRBJ2-2
CSASIGTGAGELFF,TRBD1,TRBV20-1,TRBJ2-2
CARGPGLPCGELFF,.,TRBV4-1,TRBJ2-2